The sequence of this TCR beta chain was determined in a study of spatial heterogeneity in lung cancer. Study-wide context: The mean occurrence of each unique TCR and UMI combination in raw reads exceeded ten.

The time point is: sample taken at primary tumor resection. No cell sorting; template was whole RNA from tumor, lung tissue or PBMC. The presence of a unique molecular identifier marked each TCR cDNA molecule. TCRdb reanalysed the 5' RACE reads using MiXCR and keeps one entry per CDR3 protein. The data show about 13,000 distinct CDR3 sequences, with 3.5% to 4.5% seen just once and under 10% held by the top ten. General study results and limits: In tumors, expanded intratumoral alpha and beta TCR counts tracked mutation counts.

This clonotype occurred many times. Its antigen remains unidentified. Germline V lookup: CDR1 MNHEY, CDR2 SMNVEV (reference sequence). The germline V and J ends were trimmed by 0 bases and 1 base, with 7 bases remaining between them. CDR3 length equals 15 residues. The sequence was collected from a male donor with early-stage non-small cell lung cancer. The rearrangement links TRBV27 to TRBJ2-1; D is unclear. The sample consisted of lung tumor tissue, taken at surgery. The CDR3 coding sequence is TGTGCCAGCAGTTTATCGCCTAGTTCCTACAATGAGCAGTTCTTC. As protein: CASSLSPSSYNEQFF.